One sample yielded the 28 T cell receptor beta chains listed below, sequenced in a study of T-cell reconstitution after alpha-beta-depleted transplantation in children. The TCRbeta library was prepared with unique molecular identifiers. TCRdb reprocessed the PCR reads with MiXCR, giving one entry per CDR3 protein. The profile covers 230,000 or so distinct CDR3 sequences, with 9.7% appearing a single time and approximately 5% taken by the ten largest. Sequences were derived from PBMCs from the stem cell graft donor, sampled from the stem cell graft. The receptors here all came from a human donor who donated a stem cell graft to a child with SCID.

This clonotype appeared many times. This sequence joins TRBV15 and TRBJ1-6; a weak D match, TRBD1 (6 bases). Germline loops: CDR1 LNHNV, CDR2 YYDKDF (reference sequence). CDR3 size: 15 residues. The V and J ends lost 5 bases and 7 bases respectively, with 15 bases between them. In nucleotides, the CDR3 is TGTGCCACCAGCGGAGCAGGGGAGGGGAATTCACCCCTCCACTTT. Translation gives CATSGAGEGNSPLHF.

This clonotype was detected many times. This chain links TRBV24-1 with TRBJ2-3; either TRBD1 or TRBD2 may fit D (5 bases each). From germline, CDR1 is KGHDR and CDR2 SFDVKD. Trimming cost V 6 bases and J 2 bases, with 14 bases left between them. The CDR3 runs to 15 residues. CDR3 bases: TGTGCCACCAGTTCCGACTGGGACGACACAGATACGCAGTATTTT. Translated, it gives CATSSDWDDTDTQYF.

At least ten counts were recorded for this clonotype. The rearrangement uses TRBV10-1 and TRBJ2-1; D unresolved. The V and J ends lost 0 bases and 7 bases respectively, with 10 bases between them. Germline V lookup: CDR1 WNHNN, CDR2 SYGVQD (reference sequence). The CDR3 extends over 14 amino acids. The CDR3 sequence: CASSESIEFNEQFF. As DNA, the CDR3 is TGCGCCAGCAGTGAGTCGATCGAGTTTAATGAGCAGTTCTTC.

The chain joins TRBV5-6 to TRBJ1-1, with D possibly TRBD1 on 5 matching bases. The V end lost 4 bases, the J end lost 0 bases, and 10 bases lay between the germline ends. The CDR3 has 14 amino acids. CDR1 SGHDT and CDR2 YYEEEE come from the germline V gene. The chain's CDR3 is CASSGGSLNTEAFF. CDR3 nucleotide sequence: TGTGCCAGCAGCGGGGGGTCGTTGAACACTGAAGCTTTCTTT. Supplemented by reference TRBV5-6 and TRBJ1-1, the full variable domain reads DAGVTQSPTHLIKTRGQQVTLRCSPKSGHDTVSWYQQALGQGPQFIFQYYEEEERQRGNFPDRFSGHQFPNYSSELNVNALLLGDSALYLCASSGGSLNTEAFFGQGTRLTVV.

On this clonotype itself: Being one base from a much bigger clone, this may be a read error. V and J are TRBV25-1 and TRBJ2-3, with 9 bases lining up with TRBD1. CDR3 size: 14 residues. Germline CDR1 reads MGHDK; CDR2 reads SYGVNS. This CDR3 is CASSYGTGTDTHYF. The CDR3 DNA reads TGTGCCAGCAGTTACGGGACAGGGACAGATACGCATTATTTT.

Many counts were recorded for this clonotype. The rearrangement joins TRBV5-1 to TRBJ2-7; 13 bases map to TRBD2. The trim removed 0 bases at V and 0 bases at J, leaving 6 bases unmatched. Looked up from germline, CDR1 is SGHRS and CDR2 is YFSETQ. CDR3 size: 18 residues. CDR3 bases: TGCGCCAGCAGCTTGGGACTAGCGGGGGGCGAGAGCTCCTACGAGCAGTACTTC. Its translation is CASSLGLAGGESSYEQYF. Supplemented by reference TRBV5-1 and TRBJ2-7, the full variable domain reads KAGVTQTPRYLIKTRGQQVTLSCSPISGHRSVSWYQQTPGQGLQFLFEYFSETQRNKGNFPGRFSGRQFSNSRSEMNVSTLELGDSALYLCASSLGLAGGESSYEQYFGPGTRLTVT.

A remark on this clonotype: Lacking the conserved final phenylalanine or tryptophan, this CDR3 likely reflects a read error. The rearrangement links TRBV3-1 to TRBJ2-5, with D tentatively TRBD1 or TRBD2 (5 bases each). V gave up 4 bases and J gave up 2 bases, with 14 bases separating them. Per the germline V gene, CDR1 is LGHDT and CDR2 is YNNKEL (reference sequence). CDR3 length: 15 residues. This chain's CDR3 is CASSRNPGPQETQYL. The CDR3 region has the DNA TGTGCCAGCAGCCGAAACCCGGGACCACAAGAGACCCAGTACTTA.

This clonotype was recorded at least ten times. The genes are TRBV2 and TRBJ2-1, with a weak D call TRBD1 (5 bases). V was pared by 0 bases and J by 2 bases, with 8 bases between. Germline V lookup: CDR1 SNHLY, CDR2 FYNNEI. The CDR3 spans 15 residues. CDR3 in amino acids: CASSEATQAYNEQFF. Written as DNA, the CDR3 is TGTGCCAGCAGTGAAGCAACACAGGCCTACAATGAGCAGTTCTTC.

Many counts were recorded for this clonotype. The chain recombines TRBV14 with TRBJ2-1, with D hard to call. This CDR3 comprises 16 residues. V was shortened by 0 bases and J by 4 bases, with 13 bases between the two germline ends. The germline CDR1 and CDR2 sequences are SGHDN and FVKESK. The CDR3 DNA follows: TGTGCCAGCAGCCAAGAAAGGCGGCCGAATTACAATGAGCAGTTCTTC. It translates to CASSQERRPNYNEQFF.

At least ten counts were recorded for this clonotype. CDR3 nucleotide sequence: TGTGCCAGCAGTTACTCGAAGACTAGCGGGGGGCGCAGCTCCTACGAGCAGTACTTC. It yields the protein CASSYSKTSGGRSSYEQYF. The chain recombines TRBV6-5 with TRBJ2-7; 13 bases agree with TRBD2. Trimming cost V 0 bases and J 0 bases; bases outside gene matches: 8. The CDR3 totals 19 residues. The germline V gene has CDR1 MNHEY and CDR2 SVGAGI.

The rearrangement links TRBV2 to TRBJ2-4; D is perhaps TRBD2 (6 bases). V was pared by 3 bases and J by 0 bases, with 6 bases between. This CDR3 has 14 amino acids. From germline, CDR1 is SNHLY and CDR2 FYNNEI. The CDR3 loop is CASSEGGAKNIQYF. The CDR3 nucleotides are TGTGCCAGCAGTGAGGGGGGAGCCAAAAACATTCAGTACTTC. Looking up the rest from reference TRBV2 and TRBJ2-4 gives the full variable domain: EPEVTQTPSHQVTQMGQEVILRCVPISNHLYFYWYRQILGQKVEFLVSFYNNEISEKSEIFDDQFSVERPDGSNFTLKIRSTKLEDSAMYFCASSEGGAKNIQYFGAGTRLSVL.

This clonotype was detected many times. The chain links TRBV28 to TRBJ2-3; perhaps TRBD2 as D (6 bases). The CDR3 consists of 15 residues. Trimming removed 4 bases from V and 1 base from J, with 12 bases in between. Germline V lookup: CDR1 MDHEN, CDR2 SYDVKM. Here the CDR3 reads CASSSDGGGTDTQYF. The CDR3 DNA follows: TGTGCCAGCAGTTCCGACGGGGGAGGCACAGATACGCAGTATTTT. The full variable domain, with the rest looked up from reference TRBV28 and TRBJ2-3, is DVKVTQSSRYLVKRTGEKVFLECVQDMDHENMFWYRQDPGLGLRLIYFSYDVKMKEKGDIPEGYSVSREKKERFSLILESASTNQTSMYLCASSSDGGGTDTQYFGPGTRLTVL.

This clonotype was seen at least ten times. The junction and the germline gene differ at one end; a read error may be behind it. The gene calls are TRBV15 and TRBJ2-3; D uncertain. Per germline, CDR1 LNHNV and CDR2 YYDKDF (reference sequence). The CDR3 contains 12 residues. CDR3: CATSGDTDTQYF. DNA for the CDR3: TGTGCCACCAGCGGAGACACAGATACGCAGTATTTT.

The CDR3 coding sequence is TGTGCCAGCAGCCAAGATCCCCAGGGTGAAGGGGAAAAACTGTTTTTT. Translation: CASSQDPQGEGEKLFF. The rearrangement links TRBV3-1 to TRBJ1-4, with a tentative D call TRBD1 (5 bases). V was cut by 0 bases and J by 8 bases, with 16 bases left in between. The V gene's germline CDR1 is LGHDT and CDR2 YNNKEL (reference sequence). This CDR3 contains 16 residues.

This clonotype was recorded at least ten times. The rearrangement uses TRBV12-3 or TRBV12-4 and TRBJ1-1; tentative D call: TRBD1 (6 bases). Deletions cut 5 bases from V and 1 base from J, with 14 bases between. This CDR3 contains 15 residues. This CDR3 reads CASSEHKTGNTEAFF. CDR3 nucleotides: TGTGCCAGCAGTGAACACAAGACAGGGAACACTGAAGCTTTCTTT.

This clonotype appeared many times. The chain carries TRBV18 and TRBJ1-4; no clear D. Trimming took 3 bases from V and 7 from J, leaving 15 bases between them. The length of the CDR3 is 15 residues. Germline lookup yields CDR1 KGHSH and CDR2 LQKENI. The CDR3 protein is CASSPRGGMSEKLFF. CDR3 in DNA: TGTGCCAGCTCACCCCGGGGAGGGATGAGTGAAAAACTGTTTTTT.

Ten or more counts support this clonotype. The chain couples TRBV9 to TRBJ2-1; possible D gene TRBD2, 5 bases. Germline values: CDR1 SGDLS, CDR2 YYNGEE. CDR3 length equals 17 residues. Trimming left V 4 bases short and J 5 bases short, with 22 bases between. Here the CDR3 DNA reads TGTGCCAGCAGCTCTTGGGCCTGGGCTAGCCAAGACAATGAGCAGTTCTTC. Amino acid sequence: CASSSWAWASQDNEQFF.

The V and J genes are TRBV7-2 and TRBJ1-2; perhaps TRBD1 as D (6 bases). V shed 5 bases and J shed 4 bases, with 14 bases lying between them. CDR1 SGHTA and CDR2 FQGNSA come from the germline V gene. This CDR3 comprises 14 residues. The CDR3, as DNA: TGTGCCAGCAGCATCAGAACAGGGCCCTATGGCTACACCTTC. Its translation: CASSIRTGPYGYTF.

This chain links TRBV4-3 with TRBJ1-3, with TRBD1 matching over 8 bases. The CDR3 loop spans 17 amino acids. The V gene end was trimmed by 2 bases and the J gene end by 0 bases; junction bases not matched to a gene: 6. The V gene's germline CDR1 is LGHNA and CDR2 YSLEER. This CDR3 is CASSQWTGPSSGNTIYF. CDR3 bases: TGCGCCAGCAGCCAATGGACAGGGCCTTCCTCTGGAAACACCATATATTTT.

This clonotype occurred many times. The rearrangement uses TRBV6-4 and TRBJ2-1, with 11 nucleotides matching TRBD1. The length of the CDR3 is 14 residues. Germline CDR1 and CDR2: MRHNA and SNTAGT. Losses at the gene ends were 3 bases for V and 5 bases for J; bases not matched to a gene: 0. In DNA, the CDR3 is TGTGCCAGCAGTGAGGACAGGGGGCACAATGAGCAGTTCTTC. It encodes CASSEDRGHNEQFF.

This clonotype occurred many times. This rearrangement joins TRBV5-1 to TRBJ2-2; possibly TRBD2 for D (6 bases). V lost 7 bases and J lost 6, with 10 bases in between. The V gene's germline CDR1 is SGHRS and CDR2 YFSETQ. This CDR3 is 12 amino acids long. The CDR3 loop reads CASDSGAGELFF. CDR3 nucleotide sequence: TGCGCCAGCGATTCGGGGGCCGGGGAGCTGTTTTTT.

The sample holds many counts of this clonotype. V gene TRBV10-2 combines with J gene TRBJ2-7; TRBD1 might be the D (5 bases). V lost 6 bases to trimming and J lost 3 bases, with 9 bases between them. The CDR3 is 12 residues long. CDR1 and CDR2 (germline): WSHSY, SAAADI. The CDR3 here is CASRHDSYEQYF. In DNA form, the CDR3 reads TGCGCCAGCAGACACGACAGCTACGAGCAGTACTTC.

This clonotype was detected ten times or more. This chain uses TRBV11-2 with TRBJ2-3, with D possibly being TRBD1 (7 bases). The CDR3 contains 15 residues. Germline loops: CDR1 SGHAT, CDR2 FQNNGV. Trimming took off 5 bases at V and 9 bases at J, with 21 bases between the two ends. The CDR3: CASSPQVGRGDTQYF. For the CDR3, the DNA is TGTGCCAGCAGCCCCCAGGTCGGCAGGGGGGACACGCAGTATTTT.

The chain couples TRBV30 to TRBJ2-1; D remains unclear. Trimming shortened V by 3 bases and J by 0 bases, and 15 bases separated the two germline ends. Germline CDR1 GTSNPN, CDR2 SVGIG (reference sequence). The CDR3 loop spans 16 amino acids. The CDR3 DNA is TGTGCCTGGAGCATTAGCAGGTGGAGCTCCTACAATGAGCAGTTCTTC. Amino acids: CAWSISRWSSYNEQFF.

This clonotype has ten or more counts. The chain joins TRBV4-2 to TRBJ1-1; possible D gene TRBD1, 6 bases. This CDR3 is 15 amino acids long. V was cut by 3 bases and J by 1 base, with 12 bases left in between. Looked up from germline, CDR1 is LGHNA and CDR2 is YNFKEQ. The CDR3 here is CASSQDGTKNTEAFF. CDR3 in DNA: TGTGCCAGCAGCCAGGACGGGACAAAGAACACTGAAGCTTTCTTT.

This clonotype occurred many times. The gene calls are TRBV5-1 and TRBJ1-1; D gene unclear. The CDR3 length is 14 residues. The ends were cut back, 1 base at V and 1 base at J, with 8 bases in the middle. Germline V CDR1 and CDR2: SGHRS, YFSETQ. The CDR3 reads CASSLFEGNTEAFF. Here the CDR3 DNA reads TGCGCCAGCAGCTTGTTTGAGGGGAACACTGAAGCTTTCTTT.

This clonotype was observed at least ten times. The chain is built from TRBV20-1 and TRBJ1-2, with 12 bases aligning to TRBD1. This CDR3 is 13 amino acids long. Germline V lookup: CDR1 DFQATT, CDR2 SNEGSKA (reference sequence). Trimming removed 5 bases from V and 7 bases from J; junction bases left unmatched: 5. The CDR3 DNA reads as TGCAGTGCTCCCGGGACAGGGGGCAGTGGCTACACCTTC. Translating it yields CSAPGTGGSGYTF.

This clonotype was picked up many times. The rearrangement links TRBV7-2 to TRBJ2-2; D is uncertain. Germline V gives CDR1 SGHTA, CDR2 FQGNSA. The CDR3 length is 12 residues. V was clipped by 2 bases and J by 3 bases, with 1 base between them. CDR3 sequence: CASSLHTGELFF. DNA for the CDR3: TGTGCCAGCAGCTTACACACCGGGGAGCTGTTTTTT.